The source of this T cell receptor (beta chain) is a study of blood T cell repertoires in COVID-19. Study-wide context: Both acute and convalescent COVID-19 samples were obtained from the United States, Italy and Spain.

In the authors' methods: Amplification from reference gene primers served as the basis for estimated nucleated cell counts. Sequencing used immunoSEQ multiplex PCR; TCRdb keeps in-frame clones, though not all of them. V and J calls and clone size are copied from that table; D and trimming were computed from the DNA. Of hundreds of thousands of clones listed, 90% are singletons. Participants spanned ages roughly 18 to 95 years and resided in about 24 US areas. Self-reported history from a screening survey and questionnaire set each donor's cohort. V was pared by 6 bases and J by 9 bases, with 18 bases between. The V gene's germline CDR1 is MNHEY and CDR2 SMNVEV (reference sequence). The CDR3 runs 14 residues.

The TCR originated in a woman aged 18-29 years with acute COVID-19. Sequencing was performed on PBMCs or T cells enriched from blood (not recorded which). The V gene is TRBV27, the J gene TRBJ1-5; possibly TRBD1 for D (6 bases). The CDR3 DNA reads as TGTGCCAGCAGGGAGACGAGGGGGACCGGGCCCCAGCATTTT. It encodes CASRETRGTGPQHF.